A single sample gave rise to the 11 T cell receptor beta chains below, sequenced in a study of blood T cells in healthy people across ages (dated by TCRdb to about 2015). The library was obtained by 5' RACE. TCRdb shows the sequencer as Illumina HiSeq 2500. The second PCR ran for roughly 7 to 12 cycles and used a J-beta primer mix along with a sample-barcoded 5' primer. TCRdb ran its own pipeline on the public reads, namely fastp trimming at Q25 and MiXCR clone calling, and kept in-frame beta chains. Entries that share a CDR3 protein sequence are merged under the most common genes and DNA. For this sample there are around 850,000 distinct CDR3 sequences; roughly 34% appear just once. The ten most abundant clones make up 10% to 15% of the sample. Material for sequencing was blood. The source is a man between 18 and 29 years old in good health.

This clonotype was seen a handful of times. The chain recombines TRBV20-1 with TRBJ2-2; D gene unclear. The V and J ends lost 0 bases and 2 bases respectively, with 10 bases between them. The CDR3 spans 15 residues. Per the germline V gene, CDR1 is DFQATT and CDR2 is SNEGSKA (reference sequence). The DNA for the CDR3 is TGCAGTGCTAGAGATCGTAGAAGTAACACCGGGGAGCTGTTTTTT. It translates to CSARDRRSNTGELFF.

This chain connects TRBV20-1 to TRBJ1-5; D not certain. The CDR3 consists of 12 residues. V was clipped by 3 bases and J by 11 bases, with 14 bases between them. Germline CDR1 reads DFQATT; CDR2 reads SNEGSKA (reference sequence). The CDR3 region is CSASQPEQAQHF. The CDR3 DNA is TGCAGTGCTAGCCAACCGGAACAAGCCCAGCATTTT.

This chain links TRBV6-6 with TRBJ2-3; D is ambiguous. The CDR3 has 13 amino acids. Trimming pared 2 bases from V and 4 bases from J, leaving 7 bases between. Germline CDR1 reads MNHNY; CDR2 reads SVGAGI (reference sequence). This CDR3 reads CASSYGVPDTQYF. The CDR3 DNA is TGTGCCAGCAGTTACGGGGTCCCAGATACGCAGTATTTT.

The chain is built from TRBV15 and TRBJ1-5; D unresolved. Germline values: CDR1 LNHNV, CDR2 YYDKDF (reference sequence). The CDR3 extends over 13 amino acids. Trimming stripped 4 bases from V and 8 bases from J, with 12 bases between. This CDR3 reads CATSMAAGKPQHF. In nucleotides, the CDR3 is TGTGCCACCAGCATGGCAGCCGGGAAGCCCCAGCATTTT.

Only one count was recorded for this clonotype. The chain is built from TRBV6-6 and TRBJ2-4; TRBD1 matches at 9 bases. The DNA end is a closer match to TRBJ2-7, so the J assignment may be wrong. The CDR3 is made up of 14 amino acids. Germline V gene data show CDR1 as MNHNY and CDR2 as SVGAGI (reference sequence). CDR3 nucleotides: TGTGCCAGCAGACAGGGACAGGGAGATCACGAGCAGTACTTC. Translation: CASRQGQGDHEQYF.

In this sample, this clonotype turned up once. One junction end disagrees with the germline gene, perhaps due to a read error. J is TRBJ2-2 and V is TRBV2, with D hard to call. CDR1 and CDR2 (germline): SNHLY, FYNNEI. The CDR3 has 14 residues. CDR3 nucleotides: TGTGCCAGCAGTGCCGAAAAGAACGCCGGGGAGCTGTTTTTT. This gives the protein CASSAEKNAGELFF.

This clonotype occurred many times. The rearrangement links TRBV7-9 to TRBJ2-5, with D possibly matching TRBD1 (6 bases). The CDR3 has 14 amino acids. V lost 3 bases to trimming and J lost 4 bases, with 12 bases between them. The germline gives CDR1 SEHNR, CDR2 FQNEAQ (reference sequence). In DNA, the CDR3 is TGTGCCAGCAGCTTTGGACAGATACGAGAGACCCAGTACTTC. It specifies CASSFGQIRETQYF.

This clonotype was counted ten times or more. The genes are TRBV7-2 and TRBJ2-1; D possibly uses TRBD1 or TRBD2 (5 bases each). The V gene lost 4 bases and the J gene lost 4 bases, with 14 bases spanning the gap. CDR1 is SGHTA, CDR2 FQGNSA, per germline. The CDR3 contains 15 residues. Here the CDR3 DNA reads TGTGCCAGCAGCTCGGGACGGACTTCGTACAATGAGCAGTTCTTC. Its translation: CASSSGRTSYNEQFF. Filled out from reference TRBV7-2 and TRBJ2-1, the complete variable domain reads GAGVSQSPSNKVTEKGKDVELRCDPISGHTALYWYRQSLGQGLEFLIYFQGNSAPDKSGLPSDRFSAERTGGSVSTLTIQRTQQEDSAVYLCASSSGRTSYNEQFFGPGTRLTVL.

This clonotype was seen a few times. This chain connects TRBV4-3 to TRBJ1-2, with 8 positions matching TRBD1. The V and J ends lost 4 bases and 1 base, in that order; junction bases with no gene match: 5. Germline values: CDR1 LGHNA, CDR2 YSLEER. The CDR3 covers 15 residues. For the CDR3, the DNA is TGCGCCAGCAGCCGGGGGACAGGACTTAACTATGGCTACACCTTC. Its protein product is CASSRGTGLNYGYTF.

This clonotype was seen at least ten times. The rearrangement uses TRBV12-3 or TRBV12-4 and TRBJ2-3; TRBD2 is a possible D gene (7 bases). This CDR3 is built from 15 residues. Trimming removed 3 bases at V and 2 bases at J, with 12 bases between. The CDR3 spells CASSLRGGTTDTQYF. The CDR3, as DNA: TGTGCCAGCAGTTTGAGGGGGGGGACCACAGATACGCAGTATTTT.

Concerning this clonotype: The junction departs from the called germline gene at one end, perhaps through a read error. V and J are TRBV7-2 and TRBJ2-7; the D gene is possibly TRBD2 (7 bases). This CDR3 contains 14 residues. Germline CDR1 SGHTA, CDR2 FQGNSA. DNA of the CDR3: TGTGCCGGCAGCTTAGTGGGGGGGCGCGACGAGCAGTACTTC. Translation gives CAGSLVGGRDEQYF.